The rows below give T cell receptor beta chains drawn from one sample of a study of molecular identifiers for immune sequencing clone quantification. MiXCR, run by TCRdb on the PCR reads, gives a single entry per CDR3 protein. The table shows about 320,000 distinct CDR3 sequences, with about a fifth occurring only once. The sequenced sample was naive CD8+ T cells from blood, with Jurkat cell RNA spiked in. The receptor source for this set is a human donor in good health. Some libraries in this study had Jurkat cell RNA spiked in. CDR3s leave out the opening cysteine and the closing phenylalanine or tryptophan.

j_gene | v_gene | CDR3aa
TRBJ2-3 | TRBV6-2/TRBV6-3 | ASSYARGAIPDTQY
TRBJ2-7 | TRBV10-3 | AISEGQGDEQY
TRBJ1-1 | TRBV10-2 | ASSEGDSTEAF
TRBJ2-1 | TRBV2 | ASTLRDSSYNEQF
TRBJ2-1 | TRBV30 | AWSVGTGAYEQF
TRBJ1-4 | TRBV7-9 | ASSLADRGGGEKLF
TRBJ1-5 | TRBV20-1 | SASPLTRGNQPQH
TRBJ2-1 | TRBV18 | ARSPSGARQGYYNEQF
TRBJ2-7 | TRBV28 | AVWGPYEQY
TRBJ1-5 | TRBV4-2 | ASSQETGAGQPQH
TRBJ2-5 | TRBV24-1 | ATSDFAGPQETQY
TRBJ2-5 | TRBV6-2/TRBV6-3 | ASSSRGGGETQY
TRBJ2-7 | TRBV2 | ASSASSSYEQY
TRBJ2-5 | TRBV27 | ASSFPGETQY
TRBJ1-4 | TRBV3-1 | ASSQEGRADEKLF
TRBJ2-3 | TRBV10-3 | AISGSSVPYTDTQY
TRBJ2-7 | TRBV12-3/TRBV12-4 | ASGGGVEQY
TRBJ2-7 | TRBV5-4 | ASSLEGVSHYEQY
TRBJ2-3 | TRBV3-1 | ASSRGTSTDTQY
TRBJ2-5 | TRBV6-6 | ASSYSKYQETQY
TRBJ1-1 | TRBV7-9 | ASSLVTGLGTEAF
TRBJ2-2 | TRBV7-2 | ASSLEGGRAIGELF
TRBJ1-1 | TRBV6-1 | ACIALDEYTEAF
TRBJ1-1 | TRBV12-3/TRBV12-4 | ASSLADRVAEAF
TRBJ2-7 | TRBV20-1 | SARRRTYYEQY
TRBJ1-1 | TRBV5-6 | ASSLVAQGATDTEAF
TRBJ1-1 | TRBV11-2 | ASSTRTDMNTEAF
TRBJ2-7 | TRBV5-1 | ASSRGGVSEQY
TRBJ1-1 | TRBV5-5 | ASSLWGLGTEAF
TRBJ2-7 | TRBV6-2/TRBV6-3 | ASSYPNPEQY
TRBJ1-2 | TRBV30 | ASEVRGGDY
TRBJ2-5 | TRBV28 | ASSLTGYQETQY
TRBJ2-1 | TRBV2 | ASSQRLAGISMYNEQF
TRBJ2-7 | TRBV28 | ASSYPATTSYEQY
TRBJ2-7 | TRBV29-1 | SVFGGRAYEQY
TRBJ1-6 | TRBV5-6 | ASSLGGSNSPLH
TRBJ2-1 | TRBV4-3 | ASSQDSASRYNEQF
TRBJ1-4 | TRBV7-9 | ASSGRGLDEKLF
TRBJ2-1 | TRBV6-5 | ASSYSSDYNEQF
TRBJ1-1 | TRBV20-1 | SAIEVLGSVNTEAF
TRBJ1-1 | TRBV7-9 | ASFPTEAF
TRBJ1-5 | TRBV4-1 | ASSGTGGLGFLH
TRBJ2-3 | TRBV6-6 | ASSYLRQGGTDTQY
TRBJ2-7 | TRBV11-2 | ASSFTGGDYEQY
TRBJ2-7 | TRBV5-5 | ASSLEARASDEQY
TRBJ2-3 | TRBV12-3/TRBV12-4 | ASSPRTSGESTDTQY